The rows below give T cell receptor beta chains drawn from one sample of a study of shared clonotypes between healthy human individuals. Produced via immunoSEQ multiplex PCR; TCRdb's table is partial and in-frame only. The data hold millions of clones, with about 92% observed a single time. Input material: naive CD8+ T cells from PBMCs. The origin of the receptors is a man younger than 35 in good health. Some clones in this sample may be carry-over from other donors' samples. Both conserved end residues are part of each CDR3.

V gene: TRBV11-2
J gene: TRBJ1-3
CDR3 protein: CASSLVLGPLRDTIYF

V gene: TRBV27
J gene: TRBJ2-1
CDR3 protein: CASSDRLVGYNEQFF

V gene: TRBV5-4
J gene: TRBJ2-7
CDR3 protein: CASSLNSGAFLLEQYF

V gene: TRBV7-2
J gene: TRBJ2-7
CDR3 protein: CASSLSKGLSSYEQYF

V gene: TRBV27
J gene: TRBJ1-2
CDR3 protein: CASSQLGQGPYGYTF

V gene: TRBV19
J gene: TRBJ1-3
CDR3 protein: CASSSLPGTVGNTIYF

V gene: TRBV11-3
J gene: TRBJ2-7
CDR3 protein: CASSLRVRAYEQYF

V gene: TRBV27
J gene: TRBJ1-1
CDR3 protein: CASSSRGQTEAFF

V gene: TRBV30
J gene: TRBJ2-7
CDR3 protein: CAWSTSGQEYEQYF

V gene: TRBV5-6
J gene: TRBJ2-1
CDR3 protein: CASSPLGTGGMEQFF

V gene: TRBV19
J gene: TRBJ1-2
CDR3 protein: CASSIRINHGNGYTF

V gene: TRBV27
J gene: TRBJ2-1
CDR3 protein: CASSLKEGLSYNEQFF

V gene: TRBV7-2
J gene: TRBJ2-1
CDR3 protein: CASTGSGGASGYNEQFF

V gene: TRBV9
J gene: TRBJ2-5
CDR3 protein: CASSVSGTQETQYF

V gene: TRBV6-5
J gene: TRBJ2-5
CDR3 protein: CASSPLSGRRETQYF

V gene: TRBV4-2
J gene: TRBJ2-4
CDR3 protein: CASSQEGEGVKNIQYF

V gene: TRBV5-6
J gene: TRBJ2-2
CDR3 protein: CASSPPAPNTGELFF

V gene: TRBV5-4
J gene: TRBJ1-1
CDR3 protein: CASSLGWTGAEAFF

V gene: TRBV28
J gene: TRBJ2-7
CDR3 protein: CASSPPGQGLYEQYF

V gene: TRBV30
J gene: TRBJ1-4
CDR3 protein: CAWSGVGSNEKLFF

V gene: TRBV4-1
J gene: TRBJ2-3
CDR3 protein: CASSQSSSFGDTQYF

V gene: TRBV19
J gene: TRBJ1-1
CDR3 protein: CASSRYGLNTEAFF

V gene: TRBV5-1
J gene: TRBJ2-7
CDR3 protein: CASSLVGSGREQYF

V gene: TRBV7-2
J gene: TRBJ2-2
CDR3 protein: CASSQGTGANTGELFF

V gene: TRBV7-9
J gene: TRBJ2-5
CDR3 protein: CASRLYPGGGQETQYF

V gene: TRBV29-1
J gene: TRBJ2-7
CDR3 protein: CSVLQGFEQYF

V gene: TRBV28
J gene: TRBJ1-1
CDR3 protein: CASSLSPNTEAFF

V gene: TRBV4-3
J gene: TRBJ1-2
CDR3 protein: CASSQDGEAGAARYTF

V gene: TRBV2
J gene: TRBJ2-1
CDR3 protein: CASSGGPGMDYNEQFF

V gene: TRBV9
J gene: TRBJ2-1
CDR3 protein: CASSVIGGVNEQFF

V gene: TRBV28
J gene: TRBJ2-1
CDR3 protein: CASSLIGNEQFF

V gene: TRBV7-9
J gene: TRBJ2-2
CDR3 protein: CASRDLPGTNTGELFF

V gene: TRBV18
J gene: TRBJ2-1
CDR3 protein: CASSPPDFPYNEQFF

V gene: TRBV7-8
J gene: TRBJ1-4
CDR3 protein: CASSAADEKLFF

V gene: TRBV28
J gene: TRBJ2-1
CDR3 protein: CASSTRLAGGSEQFF

V gene: TRBV29-1
J gene: TRBJ2-6
CDR3 protein: CSVETGSGANVLTF

V gene: TRBV30
J gene: TRBJ1-1
CDR3 protein: CAWSVISGNTEAFF

V gene: TRBV4-3
J gene: TRBJ2-7
CDR3 protein: CASSPRTGGYEQYF

V gene: TRBV9
J gene: TRBJ2-1
CDR3 protein: CASSPGHGEQFF

V gene: TRBV4-1
J gene: TRBJ2-3
CDR3 protein: CASSYRASGSDNTQYF

V gene: TRBV5-1
J gene: TRBJ2-7
CDR3 protein: CASSLVVASGGSYEQYF

V gene: TRBV7-2
J gene: TRBJ2-7
CDR3 protein: CASSLSSGSPEQYF

V gene: TRBV28
J gene: TRBJ1-5
CDR3 protein: CASSTSGTGNQPQHF

V gene: TRBV6-1
J gene: TRBJ2-3
CDR3 protein: CASREKGASVPDTQYF

V gene: TRBV18
J gene: TRBJ1-3
CDR3 protein: CASSPANRESPSGNTIYF

V gene: TRBV6-5
J gene: TRBJ2-5
CDR3 protein: CASSEDLRGGTQYF

V gene: TRBV19
J gene: TRBJ1-1
CDR3 protein: CASSKRQGSPEAFF